This T cell receptor beta chain was documented in a study of siplizumab effects on memory and regulatory T cells. The study, taken as a whole, reports: Siplizumab significantly brought down the alloreactive sequences that trace back to unstimulated CD4+ memory cells. Apparently more diverse than memory cells, naive T cells also seemed major alloresponse contributors.

With regard to this clone: Antigen unknown.

With 6 bases clipped from V and 7 bases from J, the junction kept 6 bases outside the gene matches. Germline V lookup: CDR1 SGHVS, CDR2 FQNEAQ. The CDR3 sequence is 14 residues long. TCRdb's table, derived via immunoSEQ multiplex PCR, lists solely in-frame clones and lacks some. This repertoire shows 60,000 to 70,000 clones, 75% to 90% found once; its top ten account for under 2%. The sequenced sample was Tregs sorted from blood. V usage is TRBV7-8 and J usage is TRBJ1-4; 9 positions agree with TRBD1. This receptor was obtained from a human donor in good health. Here the CDR3 DNA reads TGTGCCAGCAGGCAGACAGGGGGAATTGAAAAACTGTTTTTT. Residues: CASRQTGGIEKLFF.